This T cell receptor (beta chain) is drawn from a study of T-cell reconstitution after alpha-beta-depleted transplantation in children (dated by TCRdb to 2016 to 2017). Regarding the complete study: T-cell immune reconstitution after TCRalphabeta/CD19-depleted allogeneic hematopoietic cell transplantation in children was quantitatively tracked in the study by means of TCR repertoire profiling.

This sample's treatment or condition label indicates: allogeneic hematopoietic cell transplantation with graft depleted of TCRalphabeta T cells and CD19 B cells. The transplant recipients were children given TCRalphabeta/CD19-depleted allogeneic hematopoietic cell grafts. The cysteine opens and the phenylalanine closes a CDR3 of 16 amino acids. Only the CDR3 portion is preserved as DNA: 48 bases, with reading frame beginning at the first base. V lost 4 bases and J lost 2 bases; the stretch between them is 18 bases long. Reading the germline V gene gives CDR1 MGHRA and CDR2 YSYEKL. A word on this clonotype: No cognate antigen has been identified for it. No qualities accompany the bases; no much larger clone lies one base away.

The library was prepared using PCR. Sequencing was carried out with an Illumina HiSeq 2500. TCR library preparation used molecular barcoding, with unique molecular identifiers applied to normalize quantification of the TCRbeta repertoire. TCRdb redid the processing of the public reads, applying fastp at Q25 and MiXCR, and retained in-frame beta chains. CDR3 protein sequences are deduplicated, and each keeps its most common genes and DNA. The table for this sample lists 500,000 to 600,000 distinct CDR3 sequences; 25% to 30% of them were counted only once. The ten largest clones represent around a third of the sample. Overall study results and their limits: The apparently early alphabetaT-cell count recovery about two months after transplant was reportedly dependent on only several hundred rapidly expanded clones derived from non-depleted graft cells. In some patients, the high TCRbeta diversity seen at day 60 was put down to recipient T cells and intrathymic progenitors that had survived conditioning. Over subsequent months, a decline in hyperexpanded clone frequencies was noted, and after one year, T-cell counts and TCRbeta diversity were mostly ascribed to newly produced T cells.

The input for sequencing was PBMCs, taken before TCRalphabeta/CD19-depleted stem cell transplant. This receptor was identified in a boy younger than two with Wiskott-Aldrich syndrome, due to receive a stem cell transplant. The rearranged chain carries TRBV4-1 and TRBJ2-7, with the D gene tentatively TRBD1 or TRBD2, based on 6 matching bases in each. The DNA reads TGCGCCAGCAGCCCCCAGGGGACTTTAGATCCCTACGAGCAGTACTTC. Its translation reads: CASSPQGTLDPYEQYF.